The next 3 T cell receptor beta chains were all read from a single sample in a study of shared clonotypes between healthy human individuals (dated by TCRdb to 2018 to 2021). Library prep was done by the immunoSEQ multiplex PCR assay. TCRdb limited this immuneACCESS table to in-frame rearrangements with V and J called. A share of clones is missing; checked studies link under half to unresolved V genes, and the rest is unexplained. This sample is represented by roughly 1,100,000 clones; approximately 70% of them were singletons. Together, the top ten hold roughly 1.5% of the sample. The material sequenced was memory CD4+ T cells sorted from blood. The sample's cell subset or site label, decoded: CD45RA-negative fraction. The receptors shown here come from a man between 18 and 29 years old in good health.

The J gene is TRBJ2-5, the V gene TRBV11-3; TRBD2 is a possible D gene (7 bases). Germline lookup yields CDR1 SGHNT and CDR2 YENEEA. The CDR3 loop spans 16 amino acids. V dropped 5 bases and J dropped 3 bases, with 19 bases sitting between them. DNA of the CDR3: TGTGCCAGCAGCCCGGGGGTAGGGGGGGCGAAAGAGACCCAGTACTTC. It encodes CASSPGVGGAKETQYF.

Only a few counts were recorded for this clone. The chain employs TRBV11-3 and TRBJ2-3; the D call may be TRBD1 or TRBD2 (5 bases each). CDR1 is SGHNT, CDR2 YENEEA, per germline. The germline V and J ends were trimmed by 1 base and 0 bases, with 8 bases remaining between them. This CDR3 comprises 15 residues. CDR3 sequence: CASSLGGFSTDTQYF. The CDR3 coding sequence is TGTGCCAGCAGCTTAGGGGGGTTCAGCACAGATACGCAGTATTTT.

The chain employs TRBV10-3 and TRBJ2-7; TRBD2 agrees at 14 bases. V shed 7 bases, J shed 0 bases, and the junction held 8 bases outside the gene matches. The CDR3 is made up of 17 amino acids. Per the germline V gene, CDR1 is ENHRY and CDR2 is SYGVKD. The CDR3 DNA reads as TGTGCCATCACCGGACTAGCGGGGGGCCAAACCTCCTACGAGCAGTACTTC. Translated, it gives CAITGLAGGQTSYEQYF.